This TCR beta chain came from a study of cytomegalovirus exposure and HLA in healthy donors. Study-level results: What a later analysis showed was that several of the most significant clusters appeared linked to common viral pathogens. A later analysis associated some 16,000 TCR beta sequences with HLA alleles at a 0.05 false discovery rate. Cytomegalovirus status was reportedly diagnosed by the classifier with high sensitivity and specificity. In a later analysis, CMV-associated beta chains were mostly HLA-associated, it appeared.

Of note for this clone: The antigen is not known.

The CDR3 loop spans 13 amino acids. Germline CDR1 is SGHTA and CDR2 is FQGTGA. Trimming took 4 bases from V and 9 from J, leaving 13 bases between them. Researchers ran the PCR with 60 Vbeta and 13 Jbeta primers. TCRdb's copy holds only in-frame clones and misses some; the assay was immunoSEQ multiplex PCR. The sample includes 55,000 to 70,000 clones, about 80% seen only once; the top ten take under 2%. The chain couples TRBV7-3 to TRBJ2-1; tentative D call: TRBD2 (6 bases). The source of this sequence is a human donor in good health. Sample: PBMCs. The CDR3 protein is CASSSASAGEQFF. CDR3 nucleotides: TGTGCCAGCAGCTCCGCGTCAGCGGGTGAGCAGTTCTTC.